This T cell receptor (beta chain) was observed in a study of T cell responses to AZD1222 COVID-19 vaccine. Study-wide background: Samples with a second dose at about 4 or about 12 weeks were pooled together.

Concerning this clone itself: The antigen is unknown.

Study outcomes and limitations: An increase in Spike-specific TCR breadth and depth was observed after two AZD1222 doses. Clonal diversity was possibly underestimated; the donors were predominantly white British and more often female. At study baseline, merely a handful of AZD1222 recipients were seropositive.

TCRdb's table, derived via immunoSEQ multiplex PCR, lists solely in-frame clones and lacks some. This sample has tens of thousands of clones, with 88% found just once. This specimen consisted of peripheral blood, obtained on day 0 of AZD1222 vaccination. This clonotype was obtained from an adult in good health.

CDR3 in DNA: TGTGCCAGCAGTGGGGCAGGCGGGAGGGCCTACGAGCAGTACTTC. Translation: CASSGAGGRAYEQYF. V is TRBV5-6 and J is TRBJ2-7, with 9 bases matching TRBD2. Germline CDR1 and CDR2: SGHDT and YYEEEE. This CDR3 comprises 15 residues. Trimming cost V 5 bases and J 2 bases; bases outside gene matches: 8.